Following are 11 T cell receptor beta chains from one sample sequenced in a study of blood T cells in healthy people across ages. Then a second PCR, running roughly 7 to 11 cycles, was carried out with a sample-barcoded 5' primer and a J-beta primer mix. TCRdb ran MiXCR on the 5' RACE reads and lists one entry per CDR3 protein. The repertoire holds approximately 800,000 distinct CDR3 sequences, with around 24% as singletons. This sample also appeared in a second study, on T cells of mothers and their children.

Sequenced: blood. All receptors come from a boy aged 5-17 years in good health.

The genes are TRBV7-3 and TRBJ2-1, with D tentatively TRBD2 (5 bases). The V and J ends lost 4 bases and 4 bases respectively, with 23 bases between them. Germline V gene data show CDR1 as SGHTA and CDR2 as FQGTGA. CDR3 length equals 18 residues. CDR3 sequence: CASSSRSKTQSGYNEQFF. Written as DNA, the CDR3 is TGTGCCAGCAGCTCTCGCTCGAAGACCCAATCGGGGTACAATGAGCAGTTCTTC.

This chain joins TRBV6-5 and TRBJ2-7; 11 nucleotides align to TRBD2. CDR1 is MNHEY, CDR2 SVGAGI, per germline. Trimming cost V 11 bases and J 9 bases; bases outside gene matches: 15. This CDR3 comprises 14 residues. CDR3 sequence (DNA): TGTGCCTCAGCAAGTATACTAGCGGGGGATACGCAGTACTTC. As protein: CASASILAGDTQYF.

The rearrangement joins TRBV3-1 to TRBJ1-1; possibly TRBD1 for D (5 bases). The germline V gene has CDR1 LGHDT and CDR2 YNNKEL (reference sequence). Trimming shortened V by 11 bases and J by 11 bases, and 24 bases separated the two germline ends. This CDR3 comprises 13 residues. CDR3 sequence (DNA): TGTGCCGGCACCTCCCAAGGGGCGGCAGTGGCTTTCTTT. Amino acids: CAGTSQGAAVAFF.

This clonotype came up a few times. The chain recombines TRBV12-3 or TRBV12-4 with TRBJ1-2; 7 nucleotides align to TRBD1. The CDR3 totals 14 residues. After removal of 6 bases from V and 3 bases from J, the junction contained 7 bases not matched to a gene. The CDR3 sequence is CASRSTGSDYGYTF. CDR3 DNA sequence: TGTGCCAGCAGGTCGACAGGGTCCGACTATGGCTACACCTTC.

This chain links TRBV12-3 or TRBV12-4 with TRBJ1-1; D possibly corresponds to TRBD1 (5 bases). Trimming took 5 bases from V and 1 from J, leaving 8 bases between them. This CDR3 region has 13 residues. The DNA of the CDR3 is TGTGCCAGCAGTAAAACAGGGAACACTGAAGCTTTCTTT. Encoded protein: CASSKTGNTEAFF.

The chain carries TRBV24-1 and TRBJ2-1; D is possibly TRBD1 or TRBD2 (6 bases each). CDR3 length: 15 residues. With 0 bases removed from V and 9 bases from J, the gap between germline ends came to 14 bases. Looked up from germline, CDR1 is KGHDR and CDR2 is SFDVKD. The chain's CDR3 is CATSDLGGRGSEQFF. For the CDR3, the DNA is TGTGCCACCAGTGATTTGGGGGGGCGGGGTAGTGAGCAGTTCTTC.

The chain recombines TRBV6-5 with TRBJ2-5; maybe TRBD1 (5 bases). The tail of the sequence fits TRBJ2-7 better, so the J call may be wrong. The CDR3 has 12 amino acids. Germline V gene data show CDR1 as MNHEY and CDR2 as SVGAGI. CDR3 residues: CASSRGHVEQYF. The DNA for the CDR3 is TGTGCCAGCAGTCGAGGACATGTCGAGCAGTACTTC.

This clonotype was recorded at least ten times. J is TRBJ2-5 and V is TRBV6-1; D possibly uses TRBD1 or TRBD2 (5 bases each). Germline V lookup: CDR1 MNHNS, CDR2 SASEGT. The CDR3 has 15 amino acids. Trimming pared 4 bases from V and 13 bases from J, leaving 25 bases between. The CDR3 spells CASSAEVGESVQGYF. As DNA, the CDR3 is TGTGCCAGCAGTGCCGAGGTGGGGGAGTCCGTTCAGGGGTACTTC.

This clonotype turned up a few times. V and J are TRBV5-1 and TRBJ2-1; 7 bases match TRBD2. V shed 4 bases, J shed 3 bases, and the junction held 10 bases outside the gene matches. Germline-derived CDR1 and CDR2 are SGHRS and YFSETQ. The CDR3 covers 16 residues. CDR3 protein: CASSPPSGALYNEQFF. In DNA, the CDR3 is TGCGCCAGCAGCCCCCCGAGCGGGGCCCTCTACAATGAGCAGTTCTTC.

As for this clonotype: The conserved final phenylalanine or tryptophan is absent from the CDR3, which likely points to a read error. This rearrangement joins TRBV6-5 to TRBJ1-6, with D unresolved. V gave up 2 bases and J gave up 15 bases, with 17 bases separating them. The CDR3 contains 14 residues. CDR1 MNHEY and CDR2 SVGAGI come from the germline V gene. In nucleotides, the CDR3 is TGTGCCAGCAGTTACGAAACAGACCGACGCGGCCTCCACTCT. Protein: CASSYETDRRGLHS.

This clonotype turned up a few times. The V gene is TRBV29-1, the J gene TRBJ2-5; 7 bases match TRBD1. The V segment lost 8 bases and the J segment 2 bases; nucleotides outside the gene matches: 11. Germline V gene lookup returns CDR1 SQVTM and CDR2 ANQGSEA. The length of the CDR3 is 14 residues. CDR3 protein: CSSRDRGTQETQYF. In DNA form, the CDR3 reads TGCAGCTCCCGGGACAGAGGAACTCAAGAGACCCAGTACTTC.